The next 22 T cell receptor beta chains were all read from a single sample in a study of shared clonotypes between healthy human individuals. Sequencing used immunoSEQ multiplex PCR; TCRdb keeps in-frame clones, though not all of them. The data hold millions of clones, with around nine tenths observed a single time. The specimen sequenced was naive CD4+ T cells sorted from blood. Subset denoted: CD45RA+ positively selected. These receptors all come from a man aged 18 to 29 in good health.

J is TRBJ1-3 and V is TRBV2, with TRBD1 matching over 7 bases. Trimming cost V 4 bases and J 4 bases; bases outside gene matches: 7. The CDR3 is 15 amino acids. CDR1 SNHLY and CDR2 FYNNEI come from the germline V gene. CDR3 coding DNA: TGTGCCAGCAGTGGTGAGACAGGGTTCGGAAACACCATATATTTT. Encoded protein: CASSGETGFGNTIYF.

Points on this clone: The identical CDR3 is also encoded by other nucleotide sequences in the sample. J is TRBJ2-7 and V is TRBV4-2; D unclear. The CDR3 consists of 14 residues. CDR1 and CDR2 from the germline V gene are LGHNA and YNFKEQ. V dropped 0 bases and J dropped 7 bases, with 13 bases sitting between them. In nucleotides, the CDR3 is TGTGCCAGCAGCCAAGATCTGGTAGTAGGGGAGCAGTACTTC. It is translated as CASSQDLVVGEQYF.

This clone was counted once. The V gene is TRBV30, the J gene TRBJ2-1, with D perhaps being TRBD1 or TRBD2 (6 bases each). The V gene's germline CDR1 is GTSNPN and CDR2 SVGIG (reference sequence). This CDR3 contains 14 residues. V gave up 4 bases and J gave up 5 bases, with 15 bases separating them. In DNA form, the CDR3 reads TGTGCCTGGAACGGGGGCGGAGGGGACAATGAGCAGTTCTTC. It yields the protein CAWNGGGGDNEQFF.

The chain links TRBV5-6 to TRBJ2-3, with TRBD2 matching 7 bases. There are 16 residues in the CDR3. V was pared by 2 bases and J by 9 bases, with 15 bases of the junction left unmatched. The germline V gene encodes CDR1 SGHDT and CDR2 YYEEEE. CDR3 protein: CASSFGGGPVGSTQYF. CDR3 in DNA: TGTGCCAGCAGCTTCGGGGGAGGGCCTGTCGGATCAACGCAGTATTTT.

The chain employs TRBV11-2 and TRBJ1-1; a possible D gene is TRBD1 (6 bases). This CDR3 is built from 13 residues. With 5 bases removed from V and 6 bases from J, the gap between germline ends came to 13 bases. Germline CDR1 SGHAT, CDR2 FQNNGV. The CDR3 nucleotides are TGTGCCAGCAGCAAGACAGGTCTCCCTGAAGCTTTCTTT. Translated, it gives CASSKTGLPEAFF. Drawing the rest from reference TRBV11-2 and TRBJ1-1, the complete variable domain is EAGVAQSPRYKIIEKRQSVAFWCNPISGHATLYWYQQILGQGPKLLIQFQNNGVVDDSQLPKDRFSAERLKGVDSTLKIQPAKLEDSAVYLCASSKTGLPEAFFGQGTRLTVV.

The chain couples TRBV11-2 to TRBJ2-7, with D unresolved. The V end lost 5 bases, the J end lost 3 bases, and 17 bases lay between the germline ends. Germline V lookup: CDR1 SGHAT, CDR2 FQNNGV. This CDR3 region has 15 residues. The CDR3 reads CASSLWGRPDYEQYF. For the CDR3, the DNA is TGTGCCAGCAGCCTTTGGGGTAGACCGGACTACGAGCAGTACTTC.

The chain has TRBV7-3 and TRBJ2-2, with TRBD1 identical over 8 bases. Germline trimming cut 5 bases from V and 1 base from J; bases unmatched to any gene: 6. CDR3 length equals 16 residues. Germline V gene sequence: CDR1 SGHTA, CDR2 FQGTGA. CDR3 coding DNA: TGTGCCAGCAGCCGAGGAACAGGGGGGAACACCGGGGAGCTGTTTTTT. As protein: CASSRGTGGNTGELFF.

The chain combines TRBV18 with TRBJ2-3, with D perhaps TRBD2 (6 bases). The CDR3 runs 15 residues. The V and J ends lost 4 bases and 2 bases respectively, with 13 bases between them. Germline loops: CDR1 KGHSH, CDR2 LQKENI. The CDR3 DNA is TGTGCCAGCTCACTCCAACTAGCTATCACAGATACGCAGTATTTT. Translation gives CASSLQLAITDTQYF.

This chain links TRBV5-1 with TRBJ1-4; the match to TRBD1 covers 10 bases. CDR1 SGHRS and CDR2 YFSETQ come from the germline V gene. V gave up 3 bases and J gave up 0 bases; unmatched junction bases: 11. The CDR3 length is 19 residues. The CDR3 protein is CASSYRPGTGDATNEKLFF. CDR3 DNA sequence: TGCGCCAGCAGCTACCGACCGGGGACAGGGGACGCAACTAATGAAAAACTGTTTTTT.

The chain recombines TRBV10-1 with TRBJ2-7, with D maybe TRBD2 (7 bases). CDR1 is WNHNN and CDR2 is SYGVQD in the germline V gene (reference sequence). With 0 bases removed from V and 5 bases from J, the gap between germline ends came to 20 bases. The CDR3 is 17 residues long. The CDR3 region is CASSESVGGADIHEQYF. The CDR3 DNA reads TGCGCCAGCAGTGAGTCGGTAGGGGGGGCCGATATCCACGAGCAGTACTTC.

The gene calls are TRBV6-1 and TRBJ1-6; 7 bases line up with TRBD1. Germline-derived CDR1 and CDR2 are MNHNS and SASEGT. CDR3 length: 15 amino acids. The V and J ends lost 5 bases and 9 bases, in that order; junction bases with no gene match: 10. As DNA, the CDR3 is TGTGCCAGCAGTAACGGACAGGTCGGCGGTTCACCCCTCCACTTT. Its protein product is CASSNGQVGGSPLHF.

Here the CDR3 reads CASIPGNTEAFF. In DNA form, the CDR3 reads TGTGCCAGCATCCCCGGGAACACTGAAGCTTTCTTT. The genes are TRBV6-1 and TRBJ1-1; D unclear. The CDR3 contains 12 residues. The V gene's germline CDR1 is MNHNS and CDR2 SASEGT. Trimming took 7 bases from V and 1 from J, leaving 7 bases between them.

V gene TRBV19 combines with J gene TRBJ2-2, with 8 positions matching TRBD2. V dropped 6 bases and J dropped 2; count of bases not matched to a gene: 2. The CDR3 totals 14 residues. The germline V gene has CDR1 LNHDA and CDR2 SQIVND (reference sequence). The chain's CDR3 is CASRSGSNTGELFF. The CDR3 nucleotides read TGTGCCAGTAGAAGCGGGAGTAACACCGGGGAGCTGTTTTTT. The variable domain in full, completed from reference TRBV19 and TRBJ2-2, reads DGGITQSPKYLFRKEGQNVTLSCEQNLNHDAMYWYRQDPGQGLRLIYYSQIVNDFQKGDIAEGYSVSREKKESFPLTVTSAQKNPTAFYLCASRSGSNTGELFFGEGSRLTVL.

This chain links TRBV2 with TRBJ2-1; D might be TRBD2 (5 bases). The length of the CDR3 is 14 residues. V was pared by 6 bases and J by 9 bases, with 18 bases between. Germline-derived CDR1 and CDR2 are SNHLY and FYNNEI. CDR3 residues: CASSEIPSIGEQFF. For the CDR3, the DNA is TGTGCCAGCAGCGAAATCCCTAGCATTGGTGAGCAGTTCTTC.

The chain recombines TRBV6-4 with TRBJ2-2, with D possibly matching TRBD1 (6 bases). V was clipped by 8 bases and J by 5 bases, with 15 bases between them. CDR1 is MRHNA and CDR2 is SNTAGT in the germline V gene. CDR3 length: 14 residues. The CDR3 spells CASRLDQGTGELFF. The CDR3 DNA follows: TGTGCCAGCCGCCTCGACCAGGGGACCGGGGAGCTGTTTTTT.

The chain recombines TRBV4-1 with TRBJ1-2, with 9 bases fitting TRBD1. The junction had 6 bases not matched to a gene; V was cut back by 4 bases and J by 3 bases. This CDR3 region has 15 residues. Germline CDR1 and CDR2: MGHRA and YSYEKL. CDR3 DNA: TGCGCCAGCAGCCTTGATAGGACAGGGGACTATGGCTACACCTTC. Translation gives CASSLDRTGDYGYTF.

The V call is TRBV9, the J call TRBJ2-2; D remains unclear. Trimming pared 3 bases from V and 3 bases from J, leaving 9 bases between. CDR3 size: 14 residues. CDR1 is SGDLS and CDR2 is YYNGEE in the germline V gene. The CDR3 region is CASSAPFHTGELFF. CDR3 nucleotide sequence: TGTGCCAGCAGCGCACCGTTTCACACCGGGGAGCTGTTTTTT.

V usage is TRBV4-1 and J usage is TRBJ2-1; 10 bases line up with TRBD2. The J segment lost 7 bases and the V segment lost 0 bases, leaving 9 bases of the junction unmatched. The germline V gene encodes CDR1 MGHRA and CDR2 YSYEKL. The CDR3 is 17 amino acids. CDR3 region: CASSQDLKREGKNEQFF. For the CDR3, the DNA is TGCGCCAGCAGCCAAGATCTAAAGCGGGAGGGCAAGAATGAGCAGTTCTTC.

A note on this clone: Additional DNA sequences in this sample encode the identical CDR3. The rearrangement uses TRBV5-1 and TRBJ2-3; D is unresolved. From germline, CDR1 is SGHRS and CDR2 YFSETQ. With 0 bases removed from V and 0 bases from J, the gap between germline ends came to 8 bases. The CDR3 length is 15 residues. The CDR3 here is CASSLVPTSTDTQYF. Here the CDR3 DNA reads TGCGCCAGCAGCTTGGTTCCCACTAGCACAGATACGCAGTATTTT.

The sample holds a few counts of this clone. The same CDR3 can be traced to other DNA sequences in this sample. The rearrangement uses TRBV27 and TRBJ2-7; 9 bases are a match to TRBD1. The CDR3 spans 14 residues. V lost 4 bases and J lost 2; bases outside the gene matches: 3. Germline V gene lookup returns CDR1 MNHEY and CDR2 SMNVEV (reference sequence). CDR3 sequence (DNA): TGTGCCAGCAGTTCGCGGACAGGGGCCTACGAGCAGTACTTC. This translates into CASSSRTGAYEQYF.

This chain connects TRBV18 to TRBJ2-5, with D unclear. This CDR3 has 12 amino acids. V was clipped by 2 bases and J by 2 bases, with 3 bases between them. CDR1 and CDR2 (germline): KGHSH, LQKENI. This chain's CDR3 is CASSPMQETQYF. CDR3 sequence (DNA): TGTGCCAGCTCACCAATGCAAGAGACCCAGTACTTC.

This clone was observed once. V and J are TRBV28 and TRBJ1-5, with a tentative D call TRBD1 (6 bases). Trimming stripped 7 bases from V and 7 bases from J, with 20 bases between. Germline CDR1 reads MDHEN; CDR2 reads SYDVKM. The CDR3 totals 15 residues. The CDR3 protein is CASITTGQRYQPQHF. The CDR3 DNA follows: TGTGCCAGCATTACGACCGGACAGCGGTACCAGCCCCAGCATTTT. The full variable domain, completed using reference TRBV28 and TRBJ1-5, is DVKVTQSSRYLVKRTGEKVFLECVQDMDHENMFWYRQDPGLGLRLIYFSYDVKMKEKGDIPEGYSVSREKKERFSLILESASTNQTSMYLCASITTGQRYQPQHFGDGTRLSIL.